The 5 T cell receptor beta chains presented below share a single source sample, sequenced in a study of metastatic and nonmetastatic thyroid tumors. Patients were all untreated before their thyroid surgery. With MiXCR, TCRdb called clones anew from the PCR reads. The data contain around 31,000 clones, approximately 20% of them singletons. Source material: blood. These TCRs come from a female donor with papillary thyroid cancer or a benign thyroid nodule (not recorded which). Some clones in this sample may be carry-over from other donors' samples.

The CDR3 spells CASSQPPPVSGNTIYF. CDR3 nucleotides: TGTGCCAGCTCCCAACCGCCCCCCGTCTCTGGAAACACCATATATTTT. The V call is TRBV18, the J call TRBJ1-3; D gene ambiguous. The germline CDR1 and CDR2 sequences are KGHSH and LQKENI. The ends were cut back, 6 bases at V and 0 bases at J, with 15 bases in the middle. There are 16 residues in the CDR3.

This clone was detected a few times. This may stem from a read error, because a much larger clone lies one nucleotide away. This chain joins TRBV7-2 and TRBJ2-5; tentative D call: TRBD1 (6 bases). This CDR3 spans 13 amino acids. CDR1 is SGHTA and CDR2 is FQGNSA in the germline V gene. The CDR3 region has the DNA TGTGCCGGCAGCGTGGGACATGTCGAGACCCAGTACTTC. It codes for CAGSVGHVETQYF.

This clone was seen many times. A much larger clone differs from this one at a single base, so this may be a read error. The sample contains more than one DNA sequence encoding this CDR3. This rearrangement joins TRBV11-2 to TRBJ2-7, with 7 nucleotides matching TRBD1. Germline CDR1 SGHAT, CDR2 FQNNGV. V lost 5 bases and J lost 5; bases outside the gene matches: 9. The CDR3 runs to 14 residues. The CDR3 DNA sequence: TGTGCCAGCAGCCTATTTTTGACAGGGAACGAGCAGTACTTC. It specifies CASSLFLTGNEQYF.

The chain employs TRBV9 and TRBJ1-5; no reliable D call. Germline CDR1 SGDLS, CDR2 YYNGEE. Trimming removed 0 bases at V and 12 bases at J, with 13 bases between. This CDR3 spans 13 amino acids. The CDR3 here is CASSVGSNHLQHF. CDR3 nucleotide sequence: TGTGCCAGCAGCGTAGGTAGCAATCATCTCCAGCATTTT.

The chain combines TRBV3-1 with TRBJ1-5, with unresolved D. The CDR3 consists of 14 residues. From germline, CDR1 is LGHDT and CDR2 YNNKEL (reference sequence). V lost 2 bases and J 6 bases, leaving 11 bases between the germline ends. The CDR3 sequence: CASSQLGFGQPQHF. CDR3 nucleotide sequence: TGTGCCAGCAGCCAATTAGGGTTCGGTCAGCCCCAGCATTTT. Full variable domain (outside the CDR3, taken from reference TRBV3-1 and TRBJ1-5): DTAVSQTPKYLVTQMGNDKSIKCEQNLGHDTMYWYKQDSKKFLKIMFSYNNKELIINETVPNRFSPKSPDKAHLNLHINSLELGDSAVYFCASSQLGFGQPQHFGDGTRLSIL.